The sequence of this T cell receptor beta chain was determined in a study of PD-1 blockade in classical Hodgkin lymphoma. Notes on the study in general: When set against healthy donors, newly diagnosed patients were reported to show lower baseline TCR diversity. TCR diversity rose significantly by C4D1 in CD4+ but not CD8+ cells. Baseline diversity was lower in partial responders and progressors than complete responders.

Every one of the patients relapsed after autologous stem cell transplantation (brentuximab vedotin exposure was variable). Best responses fell into complete response, partial response or progressive disease. Note on this clone: The antigen remains unidentified.

TCRdb keeps only in-frame clones here, not all; method: immunoSEQ multiplex PCR. This table holds about 18,000 clones, over 75% found once. The CDR3 covers 16 residues. Germline loops: CDR1 LNHDA, CDR2 SQIVND (reference sequence). Trimming pared 3 bases from V and 0 bases from J, leaving 15 bases between. The clonotype comes from a human donor with classical Hodgkin lymphoma. The source was peripheral blood mononuclear cells (PBMCs), collected at baseline. The chain joins TRBV19 to TRBJ2-7, with D possibly called TRBD1 or TRBD2 (5 bases each). This chain's CDR3 is CASSMGLYTSSYEQYF. CDR3 in DNA: TGTGCCAGTAGTATGGGGCTCTATACTAGCTCCTACGAGCAGTACTTC.